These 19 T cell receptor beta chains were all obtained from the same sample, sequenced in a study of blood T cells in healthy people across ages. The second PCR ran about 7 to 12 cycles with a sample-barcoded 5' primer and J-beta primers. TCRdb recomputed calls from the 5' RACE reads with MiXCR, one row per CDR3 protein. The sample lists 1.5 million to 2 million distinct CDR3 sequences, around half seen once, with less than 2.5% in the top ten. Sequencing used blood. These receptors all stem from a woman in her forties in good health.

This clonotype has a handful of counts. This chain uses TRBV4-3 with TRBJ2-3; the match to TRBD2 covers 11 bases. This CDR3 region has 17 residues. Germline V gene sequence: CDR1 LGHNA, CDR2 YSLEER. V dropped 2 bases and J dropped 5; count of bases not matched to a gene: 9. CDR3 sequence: CASSQTLAGGPGDTQYF. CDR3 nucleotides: TGCGCCAGCAGCCAAACATTAGCGGGGGGGCCAGGAGATACGCAGTATTTT.

The CDR3 sequence is CASSQVGTSGGAVDLETQYF. DNA for the CDR3: TGTGCCAGCAGCCAAGTTGGGACTAGCGGGGGGGCAGTGGATCTTGAGACCCAGTACTTC. The genes are TRBV4-2 and TRBJ2-4, with 16 nucleotides matching TRBD2. TRBJ2-5 explains the end of the DNA better; the J call may be wrong. Per the germline V gene, CDR1 is LGHNA and CDR2 is YNFKEQ. The CDR3 has 20 residues.

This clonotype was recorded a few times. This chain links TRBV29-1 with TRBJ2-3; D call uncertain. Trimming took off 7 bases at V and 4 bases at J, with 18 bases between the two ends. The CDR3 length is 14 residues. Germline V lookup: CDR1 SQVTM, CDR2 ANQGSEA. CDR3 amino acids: CSAKQSNGPDTQYF. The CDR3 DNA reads TGCAGCGCTAAACAGTCAAACGGCCCAGATACGCAGTATTTT.

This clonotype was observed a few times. Here the CDR3 reads CASSLGGTASYNEQFF. The CDR3, as DNA: TGTGCCAGCAGCTTAGGGGGGACAGCCTCCTACAATGAGCAGTTCTTC. The chain has TRBV7-8 and TRBJ2-1; 7 positions match TRBD1. Trimming at V came to 1 base and at J to 0 bases, leaving 3 bases not matched to a gene. Germline V lookup: CDR1 SGHVS, CDR2 FQNEAQ. The CDR3 consists of 16 residues. Full variable domain (missing parts from reference TRBV7-8 and TRBJ2-1): GAGVSQSPRYKVAKRGQDVALRCDPISGHVSLFWYQQALGQGPEFLTYFQNEAQLDKSGLPSDRFFAERPEGSVSTLKIQRTQQEDSAVYLCASSLGGTASYNEQFFGPGTRLTVL.

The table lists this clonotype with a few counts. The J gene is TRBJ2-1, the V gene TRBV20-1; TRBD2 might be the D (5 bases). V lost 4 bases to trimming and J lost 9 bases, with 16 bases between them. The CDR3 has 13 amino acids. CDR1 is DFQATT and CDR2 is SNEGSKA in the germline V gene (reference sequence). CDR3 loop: CSANEAANAEQFF. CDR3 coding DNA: TGCAGTGCTAATGAAGCGGCCAACGCTGAGCAGTTCTTC.

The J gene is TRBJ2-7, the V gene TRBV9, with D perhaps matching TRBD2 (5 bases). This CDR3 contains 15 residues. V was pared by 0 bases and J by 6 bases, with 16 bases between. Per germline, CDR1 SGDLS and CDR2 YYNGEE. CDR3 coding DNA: TGTGCCAGCAGCGTAGATCCACGGACTCGGCCCGAGCAGTACTTC. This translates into CASSVDPRTRPEQYF.

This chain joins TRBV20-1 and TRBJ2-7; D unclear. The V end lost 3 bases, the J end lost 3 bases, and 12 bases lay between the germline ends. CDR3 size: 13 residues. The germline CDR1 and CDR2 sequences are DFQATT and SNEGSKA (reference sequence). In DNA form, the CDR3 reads TGCAGTGCTAGGGGTTCGACCGTCTACGAGCAGTACTTC. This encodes CSARGSTVYEQYF.

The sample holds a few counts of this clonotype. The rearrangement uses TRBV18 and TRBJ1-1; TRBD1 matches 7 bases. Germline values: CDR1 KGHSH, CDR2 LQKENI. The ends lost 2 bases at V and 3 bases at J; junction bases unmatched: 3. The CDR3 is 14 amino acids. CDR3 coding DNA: TGTGCCAGCTCACCAACAGGGGAGTACACTGAAGCTTTCTTT. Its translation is CASSPTGEYTEAFF.

The CDR3 nucleotides are TGTGCCAGCAGCTTAGGACAGGGGAGGGTGGAGACCCAGTACTTC. As protein: CASSLGQGRVETQYF. The rearrangement joins TRBV7-6 to TRBJ2-5; tentatively, D is TRBD1 (8 bases). V lost 1 base and J 5 bases, leaving 14 bases between the germline ends. Germline CDR1 and CDR2: SGHVS and FNYEAQ. The CDR3 runs 15 residues.

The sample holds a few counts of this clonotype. DNA for the CDR3: TGCAGTGCTGATATCACGACAGATACGCAGTATTTT. Protein sequence: CSADITTDTQYF. The chain has TRBV20-1 and TRBJ2-3; D remains unclear. The CDR3 has 12 amino acids. Trimming stripped 5 bases from V and 3 bases from J, with 9 bases between. Germline V gene sequence: CDR1 DFQATT, CDR2 SNEGSKA (reference sequence).

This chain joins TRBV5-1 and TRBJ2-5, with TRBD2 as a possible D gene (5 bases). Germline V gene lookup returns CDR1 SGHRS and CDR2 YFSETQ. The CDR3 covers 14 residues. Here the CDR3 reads CASSNLALKETQYF. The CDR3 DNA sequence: TGCGCTTCCTCGAACCTAGCCCTAAAAGAGACCCAGTACTTC.

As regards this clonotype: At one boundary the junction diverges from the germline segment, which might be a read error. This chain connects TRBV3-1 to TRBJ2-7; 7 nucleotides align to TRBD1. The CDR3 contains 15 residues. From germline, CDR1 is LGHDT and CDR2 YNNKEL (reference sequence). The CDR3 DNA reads TGTACCAGCAGCTATAAGGGACAGAGGTCCCCCGAGCAGTACTTC. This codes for CTSSYKGQRSPEQYF.

CDR3 region: CASSLPGGQHSSSYTF. The CDR3 DNA is TGTGCCAGCAGCCTACCAGGGGGACAGCATTCTTCCAGCTACACCTTC. The chain joins TRBV14 to TRBJ1-2; TRBD1 matches at 7 bases. Germline V gene data show CDR1 as SGHDN and CDR2 as FVKESK. The CDR3 has 16 amino acids. V was clipped by 4 bases and J by 9 bases; unmatched bases: 17.

CDR3: CASSRVGQPQHF. The CDR3 region has the DNA TGTGCCAGCAGCCGGGTGGGTCAGCCCCAGCATTTT. This chain connects TRBV7-2 to TRBJ1-5; the D is unclear. The CDR3 loop spans 12 amino acids. Germline CDR1 and CDR2: SGHTA and FQGNSA. The ends were cut back, 5 bases at V and 6 bases at J, with 8 bases in the middle.

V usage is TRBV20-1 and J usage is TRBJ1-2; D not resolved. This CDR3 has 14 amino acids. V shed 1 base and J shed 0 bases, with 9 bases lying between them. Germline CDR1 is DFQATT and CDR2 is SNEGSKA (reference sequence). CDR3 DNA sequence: TGCAGTGCTAGAGGCCACTCAGCTAACTATGGCTACACCTTC. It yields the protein CSARGHSANYGYTF.

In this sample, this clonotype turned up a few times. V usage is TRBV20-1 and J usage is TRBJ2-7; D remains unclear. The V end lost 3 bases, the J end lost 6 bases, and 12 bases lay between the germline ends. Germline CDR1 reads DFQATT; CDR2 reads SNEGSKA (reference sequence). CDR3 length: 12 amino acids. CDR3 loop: CSASQPSGEQYF. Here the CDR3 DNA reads TGCAGTGCTAGCCAGCCTTCCGGCGAGCAGTACTTC.

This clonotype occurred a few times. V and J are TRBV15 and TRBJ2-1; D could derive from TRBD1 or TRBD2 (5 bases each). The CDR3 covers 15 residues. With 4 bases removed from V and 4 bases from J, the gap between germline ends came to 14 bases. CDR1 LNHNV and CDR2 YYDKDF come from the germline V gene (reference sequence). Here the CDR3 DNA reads TGTGCCACCAGCATATACCGGGACCTATACAATGAGCAGTTCTTC. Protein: CATSIYRDLYNEQFF.

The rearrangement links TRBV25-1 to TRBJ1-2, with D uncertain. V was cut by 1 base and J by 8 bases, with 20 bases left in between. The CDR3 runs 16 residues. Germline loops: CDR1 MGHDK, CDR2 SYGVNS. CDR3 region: CASSESSDWQRGGYTF. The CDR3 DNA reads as TGTGCCAGCAGTGAATCGTCCGATTGGCAGCGTGGGGGCTACACCTTC.

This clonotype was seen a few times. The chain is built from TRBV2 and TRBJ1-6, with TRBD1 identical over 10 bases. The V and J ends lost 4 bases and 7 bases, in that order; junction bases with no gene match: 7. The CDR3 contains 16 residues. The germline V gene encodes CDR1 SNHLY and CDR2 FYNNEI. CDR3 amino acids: CASSVGRTGGNSPLHF. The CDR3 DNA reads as TGTGCCAGCAGTGTGGGGCGGACAGGGGGGAATTCACCCCTCCACTTT.